The 15 T cell receptor beta chains given below trace back to one sample, sequenced in a study of metastatic and nonmetastatic thyroid tumors. Every patient was untreated before thyroid surgery. TCRdb ran MiXCR on the PCR reads. Of fewer than 35,000 clones in the sample, over 15% were seen once. Sequencing was performed on blood. The receptors were gathered from a male donor with papillary thyroid cancer or a benign thyroid nodule (not recorded which). Some clones in this sample may be carry-over from other donors' samples.

This clone was counted at least ten times. CDR3: CASSLGETNEQYF. DNA of the CDR3: TGTGCCAGCAGCTTGGGGGAAACCAACGAGCAGTACTTC. The rearrangement joins TRBV5-6 to TRBJ2-7; unclear D gene. V gave up 0 bases and J gave up 5 bases, with 9 bases separating them. The CDR3 is made up of 13 amino acids. The germline CDR1 and CDR2 sequences are SGHDT and YYEEEE.

This clone was seen at least ten times. CDR3 nucleotide sequence: TGTGCCAGCAGCTTGACAGGGATTCAGCCCCAGCATTTT. Translation: CASSLTGIQPQHF. The chain is built from TRBV7-2 and TRBJ1-5; the match to TRBD1 covers 7 bases. The length of the CDR3 is 13 residues. With 3 bases clipped from V and 6 bases from J, the junction kept 2 bases outside the gene matches. Germline V gives CDR1 SGHTA, CDR2 FQGNSA.

V usage is TRBV6-1 and J usage is TRBJ2-7; no reliable D call. CDR1 and CDR2 (germline): MNHNS, SASEGT. The CDR3 is 11 residues long. Trimming pared 8 bases from V and 0 bases from J, leaving 5 bases between. CDR3 nucleotide sequence: TGTGCCAGCGGCAGCTCCTACGAGCAGTACTTC. It translates to CASGSSYEQYF.

This clone has a count of ten or more. This chain joins TRBV3-1 and TRBJ1-2; D ambiguous. V was pared by 4 bases and J by 4 bases, with 16 bases between. CDR3 length: 15 residues. The germline V gene encodes CDR1 LGHDT and CDR2 YNNKEL (reference sequence). The CDR3 sequence is CASSRPGVNVYGYTF. DNA of the CDR3: TGTGCCAGCAGCCGACCAGGAGTGAACGTCTATGGCTACACCTTC.

This clone was detected a few times. This rearrangement joins TRBV28 to TRBJ1-1; 8 bases agree with TRBD1. V shed 5 bases, J shed 10 bases, and the junction held 6 bases outside the gene matches. The CDR3 runs to 12 residues. The germline V gene has CDR1 MDHEN and CDR2 SYDVKM. The CDR3 bases are TGTGCCAGCAGTCCTCCGGACAGGGCAGCTTTCTTT. As protein: CASSPPDRAAFF.

This clone was seen ten or more times. The chain employs TRBV5-1 and TRBJ2-1, with TRBD2 matching 9 bases. CDR1 and CDR2 (germline): SGHRS, YFSETQ. Losses at the gene ends were 2 bases for V and 7 bases for J; bases not matched to a gene: 7. The CDR3 extends over 15 amino acids. CDR3 sequence reads: CASSLRGLALNEQFF. The CDR3 DNA is TGCGCCAGCAGCTTACGGGGACTAGCCTTGAATGAGCAGTTCTTC.

This clone was picked up a small number of times. The V gene is TRBV12-3 or TRBV12-4, the J gene TRBJ2-2; possible D gene TRBD1, 5 bases. The V gene lost 7 bases and the J gene lost 5 bases, with 17 bases spanning the gap. This CDR3 is 15 amino acids long. The chain's CDR3 is CASTQSQARTGELFF. CDR3 DNA: TGTGCCAGCACCCAGTCACAGGCAAGGACCGGGGAGCTGTTTTTT.

This clone appeared many times. The chain combines TRBV5-1 with TRBJ2-7; D perhaps matches TRBD2 (7 bases). This CDR3 comprises 14 residues. V was pared by 4 bases and J by 2 bases, with 13 bases between. Germline V CDR1 and CDR2: SGHRS, YFSETQ. The CDR3 protein is CASSEGGATYEQYF. CDR3 nucleotide sequence: TGCGCCAGCAGCGAAGGGGGGGCTACCTACGAGCAGTACTTC.

This clone appeared many times. V gene TRBV29-1 combines with J gene TRBJ2-7, with D possibly being TRBD2 (6 bases). CDR1 and CDR2 from the germline V gene are SQVTM and ANQGSEA. The CDR3 contains 12 residues. CDR3 nucleotides: TGCTCCGGATGCGGAGGGGACTACGAGCAGTACTTC. Translation: CSGCGGDYEQYF.

This clone showed up many times. The V gene is TRBV6-5, the J gene TRBJ2-3; possible D gene TRBD2, 7 bases. V was trimmed by 1 base and J by 3 bases, leaving 11 bases between them. Germline CDR1 reads MNHEY; CDR2 reads SVGAGI. The CDR3 runs 15 residues. CDR3 region: CASSYWGGATDTQYF. The CDR3 DNA follows: TGTGCCAGCAGTTACTGGGGGGGGGCGACAGATACGCAGTATTTT.

The J gene is TRBJ1-2, the V gene TRBV12-3 or TRBV12-4; D gene uncertain. CDR3 length: 12 amino acids. V was trimmed by 3 bases and J by 7 bases, leaving 9 bases between them. This CDR3 reads CASSFSDSGYTF. CDR3 coding DNA: TGTGCCAGCAGTTTTTCAGACTCTGGCTACACCTTC.

This clone was found a few times. The germline gene is not matched at one end of the junction; a read error may be the cause. V gene TRBV28 combines with J gene TRBJ2-3, with D maybe TRBD2 (5 bases). CDR1 and CDR2 from the germline V gene are MDHEN and SYDVKM. CDR3 length equals 14 residues. The CDR3 loop reads CSSMSGSFPDTQYF. The CDR3 coding sequence is TGTTCCAGCATGAGCGGTAGTTTCCCAGATACGCAGTATTTT.

This clone was counted at least ten times. The chain links TRBV10-1 to TRBJ2-1; the match to TRBD1 covers 9 bases. The CDR3 totals 14 residues. CDR1 is WNHNN, CDR2 SYGVQD, per germline (reference sequence). J gave up 7 bases and V 3 bases, and 4 bases lay outside the gene matches. The CDR3 DNA reads as TGCGCCAGCAGTGACAGGACAGGGGTAAATGAGCAGTTCTTC. It encodes CASSDRTGVNEQFF.

This clone was observed at least ten times. The chain couples TRBV19 to TRBJ1-3; possible D gene TRBD1, 5 bases. Germline V lookup: CDR1 LNHDA, CDR2 SQIVND (reference sequence). Trimming pared 2 bases from V and 0 bases from J, leaving 14 bases between. The CDR3 consists of 17 residues. The CDR3 sequence is CASSIRGRLDSGNTIYF. The CDR3 region has the DNA TGTGCCAGTAGTATACGGGGACGGCTCGACTCTGGAAACACCATATATTTT.

Notes on this clone: Other DNA sequences in this specimen translate into the identical CDR3. V is TRBV5-1 and J is TRBJ2-3; TRBD2 aligns across 8 bases. Looked up from germline, CDR1 is SGHRS and CDR2 is YFSETQ. The CDR3 spans 17 residues. V dropped 4 bases and J dropped 4; count of bases not matched to a gene: 14. CDR3 loop: CASSPGGLAGPSDTQYF. CDR3 in DNA: TGCGCCAGCAGCCCTGGTGGCCTAGCGGGTCCGTCAGATACGCAGTATTTT.